Following are 20 T cell receptor beta chains from one sample sequenced in a study of graft-versus-host responses after intestinal transplantation (dated by TCRdb to about 2021). Library preparation was by the immunoSEQ multiplex PCR assay. Not all clones reach the TCRdb copy of this immuneACCESS table, which keeps in-frame sequences only. Checked studies attribute under half of the gap to unresolved V genes and leave the rest unexplained. This sample holds around 78,000 clones; 87% were observed only once. The ten largest clones take up around 8% of the sample. The antigens these receptors bind are not known. What the time point label conveys for this sample: cells obtained before transplantation from donor or recipient. The sequenced sample was unstimulated CD8+ T cells sorted from spleen or lymph node cells, obtained before transplant. All receptors come from a human donor who was the organ donor for an intestinal transplant.

The chain joins TRBV6-5 to TRBJ2-2; D may correspond to TRBD1 or TRBD2 (5 bases each). Germline loops: CDR1 MNHEY, CDR2 SVGAGI. The CDR3 extends over 13 amino acids. V was shortened by 3 bases and J by 8 bases, with 10 bases between the two germline ends. The CDR3 nucleotides are TGTGCCAGCAGTTATGGGGGTGGGGGGGAGCTGTTTTTT. Protein product: CASSYGGGGELFF.

This chain joins TRBV6-1 and TRBJ2-6; the match to TRBD2 covers 8 bases. The CDR3 runs 16 residues. Germline V gene lookup returns CDR1 MNHNS and CDR2 SASEGT. V lost 3 bases and J lost 2; bases outside the gene matches: 3. The CDR3 loop reads CASSDDGGAGANVLTF. CDR3 coding DNA: TGTGCCAGCAGTGACGACGGGGGGGCTGGGGCCAACGTCCTGACTTTC.

The chain recombines TRBV13 with TRBJ2-7; tentative D call: TRBD1 (5 bases). Germline CDR1 reads PRHDT; CDR2 reads FYEKMQ (reference sequence). V was clipped by 1 base and J by 5 bases, with 9 bases between them. This CDR3 spans 13 amino acids. The CDR3 sequence: CASSLDSGNEQYF. CDR3 in DNA: TGTGCCAGCAGCTTAGATTCAGGGAACGAGCAGTACTTC.

The table lists this clone with a count of one. This rearrangement joins TRBV30 to TRBJ1-5, with D possibly matching TRBD1 (6 bases). This CDR3 comprises 13 residues. Per the germline V gene, CDR1 is GTSNPN and CDR2 is SVGIG (reference sequence). V lost 1 base to trimming and J lost 7 bases, with 11 bases between them. DNA for the CDR3: TGTGCCTGGAGTGAGACAGGTTCACAGCCCCAGCATTTT. This gives the protein CAWSETGSQPQHF.

The chain combines TRBV27 with TRBJ2-1; maybe TRBD2 (6 bases). In germline, CDR1 is MNHEY, CDR2 SMNVEV (reference sequence). The V and J ends lost 3 bases and 10 bases respectively, with 7 bases between them. The CDR3 has 11 amino acids. CDR3 bases: TGTGCCAGCAGTTTTCGGGGGGAGCAGTTCTTC. Translating gives CASSFRGEQFF.

The J gene is TRBJ1-2, the V gene TRBV6-5, with D perhaps TRBD1 (6 bases). CDR1 is MNHEY, CDR2 SVGAGI, per germline. The CDR3 is made up of 14 amino acids. Trimming stripped 0 bases from V and 7 bases from J, with 12 bases between. CDR3 loop: CASSYSWDITGYTF. The CDR3 DNA is TGTGCCAGCAGTTACTCATGGGACATCACTGGCTACACCTTC.

The chain combines TRBV5-6 with TRBJ2-5; D is perhaps TRBD1 or TRBD2 (6 bases each). There are 14 residues in the CDR3. Germline V gene lookup returns CDR1 SGHDT and CDR2 YYEEEE. V lost 4 bases and J 4 bases, leaving 14 bases between the germline ends. In nucleotides, the CDR3 is TGTGCCAGCAGCCCGAGGGGGGTAGGAGAGACCCAGTACTTC. This encodes CASSPRGVGETQYF. Drawing the rest from reference TRBV5-6 and TRBJ2-5, the complete variable domain is DAGVTQSPTHLIKTRGQQVTLRCSPKSGHDTVSWYQQALGQGPQFIFQYYEEEERQRGNFPDRFSGHQFPNYSSELNVNALLLGDSALYLCASSPRGVGETQYFGPGTRLLVL.

Only a few counts were recorded for this clone. V is TRBV5-8 and J is TRBJ2-7; D call uncertain. V was pared by 3 bases and J by 4 bases, with 5 bases between. The germline V gene encodes CDR1 SGHTS and CDR2 YDEGEE. This CDR3 is built from 11 residues. The CDR3 nucleotides are TGTGCCAGCAGCTACGCGTACGAGCAGTACTTC. This encodes CASSYAYEQYF.

This clone was recorded only once. The chain combines TRBV6-1 with TRBJ2-7; 8 nucleotides line up with TRBD2. From germline, CDR1 is MNHNS and CDR2 SASEGT. V trimming: 1 base; J trimming: 0 bases; junction bases outside the gene matches: 8. This CDR3 has 17 residues. This chain's CDR3 is CASSEGDERGFSYEQYF. The CDR3 DNA follows: TGTGCCAGCAGTGAAGGCGACGAGCGGGGGTTCTCCTACGAGCAGTACTTC.

The V call is TRBV5-6, the J call TRBJ1-3; D is unresolved. CDR1 and CDR2 from the germline V gene are SGHDT and YYEEEE. The CDR3 is 16 residues long. The V gene lost 2 bases and the J gene lost 0 bases, with 12 bases spanning the gap. CDR3 nucleotides: TGTGCCAGCAGCTTCTTACAAGGAGTCTCTGGAAACACCATATATTTT. Protein sequence: CASSFLQGVSGNTIYF.

The genes are TRBV4-1 and TRBJ2-7, with D possibly matching TRBD2 (6 bases). The CDR3 sequence is 15 residues long. Trimming removed 1 base from V and 0 bases from J, with 10 bases in between. The V gene's germline CDR1 is MGHRA and CDR2 YSYEKL. The CDR3: CASSQGRDRSYEQYF. As DNA, the CDR3 is TGCGCCAGCAGCCAAGGGCGGGACCGCTCCTACGAGCAGTACTTC.

CDR3 nucleotides: TGTGCCAGCATGGGGACCACCGGGGAGCTGTTTTTT. This gives the protein CASMGTTGELFF. The chain couples TRBV2 to TRBJ2-2, with D perhaps TRBD1 or TRBD2 (5 bases each). The CDR3 is made up of 12 amino acids. The V end was cut by 7 bases, the J end by 4 bases, with 7 bases between. The V gene's germline CDR1 is SNHLY and CDR2 FYNNEI.

The genes are TRBV9 and TRBJ2-1; 10 positions agree with TRBD2. From germline, CDR1 is SGDLS and CDR2 YYNGEE. V lost 0 bases to trimming and J lost 0 bases; unmatched junction nucleotides: 6. This CDR3 has 18 residues. The CDR3 is CASSVGGLAGASYNEQFF. The DNA for the CDR3 is TGTGCCAGCAGCGTAGGCGGGCTAGCGGGGGCCTCCTACAATGAGCAGTTCTTC.

The chain employs TRBV4-1 and TRBJ1-2, with D possibly matching TRBD1 (5 bases). The CDR3 is 16 residues long. Trimming removed 1 base from V and 6 bases from J, with 18 bases in between. Germline CDR1 is MGHRA and CDR2 is YSYEKL. Written as DNA, the CDR3 is TGCGCCAGCAGCCAAGGCCTAGGGGTCAGCGGGGATGGCTACACCTTC. Amino acid sequence: CASSQGLGVSGDGYTF.

V usage is TRBV27 and J usage is TRBJ2-7; D is undetermined. Per the germline V gene, CDR1 is MNHEY and CDR2 is SMNVEV (reference sequence). The CDR3 runs 12 residues. The V end lost 5 bases, the J end lost 5 bases, and 10 bases lay between the germline ends. This CDR3 is CASSHGRNEQYF. The CDR3 DNA sequence: TGTGCCAGCAGTCATGGGCGAAACGAGCAGTACTTC.

The V and J genes are TRBV7-2 and TRBJ2-7, with 13 positions matching TRBD2. The CDR3 extends over 18 amino acids. Unmatched junction bases numbered 11, after V lost 1 base and J lost 5 bases. Germline CDR1 and CDR2: SGHTA and FQGNSA. The CDR3 loop reads CASSLVVPGTSGDDEQYF. The CDR3 DNA reads as TGTGCCAGCAGCTTAGTGGTCCCAGGGACTAGCGGGGACGACGAGCAGTACTTC.

J is TRBJ1-5 and V is TRBV28, with a possible D match to TRBD1 (6 bases). CDR1 MDHEN and CDR2 SYDVKM come from the germline V gene. The CDR3 contains 21 residues. The V and J ends lost 7 bases and 0 bases respectively, with 31 bases between them. DNA of the CDR3: TGTGCCAGCACGCCCAGGGACATCACAGACCCCCTCGATTATAGCAATCAGCCCCAGCATTTT. This encodes CASTPRDITDPLDYSNQPQHF.

The rearrangement joins TRBV28 to TRBJ1-5; D is possibly TRBD1 (5 bases). This CDR3 comprises 22 residues. CDR1 and CDR2 (germline): MDHEN, SYDVKM. Trimming pared 5 bases from V and 0 bases from J, leaving 32 bases between. CDR3 DNA sequence: TGTGCCAGCAGTGGTTATGGGTGGGTAACCGAGACAGTTAGCATTAGCAATCAGCCCCAGCATTTT. Protein: CASSGYGWVTETVSISNQPQHF.

The CDR3 reads CASSFHWWGAGANVLTF. In nucleotides, the CDR3 is TGTGCCAGCAGCTTTCACTGGTGGGGCGCTGGGGCCAACGTCCTGACTTTC. The V gene is TRBV5-8, the J gene TRBJ2-6, with D possibly matching TRBD1 (5 bases). Germline-derived CDR1 and CDR2 are SGHTS and YDEGEE. This CDR3 is 17 amino acids long. The V end lost 2 bases, the J end lost 2 bases, and 14 bases lay between the germline ends. Filled out from reference TRBV5-8 and TRBJ2-6, the complete variable domain reads EAGVTQSPTHLIKTRGQQATLRCSPISGHTSVYWYQQALGLGLQFLLWYDEGEERNRGNFPPRFSGRQFPNYSSELNVNALELEDSALYLCASSFHWWGAGANVLTFGAGSRLTVL.

V and J are TRBV5-6 and TRBJ2-7; 7 nucleotides align to TRBD1. There are 14 residues in the CDR3. Germline lookup yields CDR1 SGHDT and CDR2 YYEEEE. V lost 4 bases, J lost 2 bases, and 6 bases stayed unmatched. For the CDR3, the DNA is TGTGCCAGCAGCCCGAGGGACAGAACCTACGAGCAGTACTTC. Amino acid sequence: CASSPRDRTYEQYF. Variable domain in full (rest from reference TRBV5-6 and TRBJ2-7): DAGVTQSPTHLIKTRGQQVTLRCSPKSGHDTVSWYQQALGQGPQFIFQYYEEEERQRGNFPDRFSGHQFPNYSSELNVNALLLGDSALYLCASSPRDRTYEQYFGPGTRLTVT.